This TCR beta chain is from a study of T cell responses to AZD1222 COVID-19 vaccine. The assay was immunoSEQ multiplex PCR, and TCRdb's table has in-frame clones only and misses some. The sample records 100,000 to 150,000 clones, roughly 90% being singletons. With respect to this clone: Its target is not known.

Study-wide results and caveats: Donors skewed white British and female; clonal diversity was possibly underestimated. Among spike-specific TCRs, nearly half reportedly target unmutated variant regions. CD4 TCRs linked to vaccination spanned spike, dominating at 160-218 and 743-854.

The V end was cut by 4 bases, the J end by 1 base, with 7 bases between. This CDR3 contains 13 residues. Per the germline V gene, CDR1 is KGHSH and CDR2 is LQKENI. This sample comprised peripheral blood, obtained on day 0 of AZD1222 vaccination. The rearrangement joins TRBV18 to TRBJ2-5; no clear D. This clonotype was sampled from an adult in good health. The CDR3 loop reads CASSRASQETQYF. The CDR3 coding sequence is TGTGCCAGCTCACGGGCCAGCCAAGAGACCCAGTACTTC.